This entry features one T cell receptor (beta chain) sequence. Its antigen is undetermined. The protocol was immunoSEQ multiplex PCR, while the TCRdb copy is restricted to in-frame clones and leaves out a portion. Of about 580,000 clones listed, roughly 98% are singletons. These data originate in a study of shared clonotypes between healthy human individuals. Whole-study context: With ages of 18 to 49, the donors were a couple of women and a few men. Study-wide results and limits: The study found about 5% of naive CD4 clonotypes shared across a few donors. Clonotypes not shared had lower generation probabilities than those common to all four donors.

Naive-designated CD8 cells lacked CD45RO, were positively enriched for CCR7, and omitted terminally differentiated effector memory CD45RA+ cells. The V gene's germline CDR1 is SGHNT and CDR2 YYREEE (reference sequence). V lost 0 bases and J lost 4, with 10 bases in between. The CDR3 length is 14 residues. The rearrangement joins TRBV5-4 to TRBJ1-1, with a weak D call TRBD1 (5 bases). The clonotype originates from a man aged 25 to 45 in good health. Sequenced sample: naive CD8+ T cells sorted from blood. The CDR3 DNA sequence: TGTGCCAGCAGCTTGGGGGACGTCGTCACTGAAGCTTTCTTT. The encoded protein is CASSLGDVVTEAFF.